This T cell receptor (beta chain) was profiled in a study of beta chain features in type 1 diabetes. Whole-study results and caveats: Shorter TCRB CDR3s, moderately but significantly so, marked every one of the four CD4+ subsets in Type 1 diabetes patients. Fewer insertions but more deletions were seen at VDJ junctions in type 1 diabetes patients.

All of the isolated RNA was reverse transcribed, so expressed TCRB transcripts were sequenced. Clones were read by immunoSEQ multiplex PCR, and TCRdb kept only the in-frame ones, dropping some. The sample holds more than 250,000 clones, roughly an eighth seen once. Unmatched junction bases numbered 2, after V lost 4 bases and J lost 5 bases. This CDR3 is built from 13 residues. Germline CDR1 and CDR2: SGHTA and FQGTGA. This clone was seen more than once but under ten times. Antigen: not known. CD4+ naive, central memory, regulatory and stem cell-like memory subsets were isolated by sorting on CD45RO/CCR7/CD25/CD127/CD95/CD27.

The source of this sequence is a young man with type 1 diabetes. The chain carries TRBV7-3 and TRBJ2-5, with 9 nucleotides matching TRBD2. The sample taken for sequencing was naive CD4+ T cells from blood. CDR3 in DNA: TGTGCCAGCAGCTCGGGACTAGCCGAGACCCAGTACTTC. It is translated as CASSSGLAETQYF. Filled out from reference TRBV7-3 and TRBJ2-5, the complete variable domain reads GAGVSQTPSNKVTEKGKYVELRCDPISGHTALYWYRQSLGQGPEFLIYFQGTGAADDSGLPNDRFFAVRPEGSVSTLKIQRTERGDSAVYLCASSSGLAETQYFGPGTRLLVL.